Shown below are 20 T cell receptor beta chains from a single sample sequenced in a study of blood T cell repertoires in COVID-19. TCRdb's copy holds only in-frame clones and misses some; the assay was immunoSEQ multiplex PCR. In the table there are 150,000 or so clones, 82% of which are singletons. The sequencing input was PBMCs or T cells enriched from blood (not recorded which). The receptors stem from a man in his sixties who had recovered from COVID-19.

The V gene is TRBV29-1, the J gene TRBJ2-1; 9 nucleotides match TRBD2. Germline-derived CDR1 and CDR2 are SQVTM and ANQGSEA. Losses at the gene ends were 8 bases for V and 9 bases for J; bases not matched to a gene: 14. The CDR3 runs to 14 residues. CDR3 nucleotide sequence: TGCAGCACCTCGATTGGCGGGGGGGTCCGTGAGCAGTTCTTC. Its translation: CSTSIGGGVREQFF.

V is TRBV3-1 (or the pseudogene TRBV3-2) and J is TRBJ2-5; no clear D gene. CDR3 size: 15 residues. CDR1 is LGHDT, CDR2 YNNKEL, per germline (reference sequence). The ends were cut back, 1 base at V and 2 bases at J, with 11 bases in the middle. For the CDR3, the DNA is TGTGCCAGCAGCCAAGGGTCAGGCCCACAAGAGACCCAGTACTTC. Translation gives CASSQGSGPQETQYF.

The chain has TRBV11-3 and TRBJ1-6, with unresolved D. Between the trimmed V and J ends, which lost 1 base and 5 bases, there was a span of 15 bases. The CDR3 runs to 17 residues. CDR1 is SGHNT and CDR2 is YENEEA in the germline V gene. The CDR3 here is CASSLGTIGRDNSPLHF. The CDR3 bases are TGTGCCAGCAGCTTAGGGACTATAGGGCGGGATAATTCACCCCTCCACTTT.

As concerns this clone: Relative to the germline gene, one junction end is altered; a read error may explain this. This chain connects TRBV10-1 to TRBJ2-7; maybe TRBD1 (5 bases). Germline V gene sequence: CDR1 WNHNN, CDR2 SYGVQD (reference sequence). The CDR3 sequence is 11 residues long. CDR3 DNA: TGCGCCAGCACAGGGTCCTGCGAGCAGTACTTC. Translating it yields CASTGSCEQYF.

This sequence joins TRBV29-1 and TRBJ2-3, with a weak D call TRBD1 (5 bases). Germline CDR1 reads SQVTM; CDR2 reads ANQGSEA. V lost 4 bases and J 0 bases, leaving 8 bases between the germline ends. The CDR3 length is 13 residues. CDR3 residues: CSVGQLSTDTQYF. The CDR3 DNA follows: TGCAGCGTTGGACAGTTAAGCACAGATACGCAGTATTTT.

This clone was seen a single time. V is TRBV6-1 and J is TRBJ1-2; 9 bases align to TRBD1. The CDR3 consists of 17 residues. Germline V gives CDR1 MNHNS, CDR2 SASEGT. J gave up 8 bases and V 2 bases, and 15 bases lay outside the gene matches. CDR3 bases: TGTGCCAGCAGTGAACCATCATTCCCGGGACAGGGTGTAGGCTACACCTTC. It codes for CASSEPSFPGQGVGYTF.

This chain connects TRBV19 to TRBJ2-1; 8 nucleotides match TRBD2. This CDR3 contains 14 residues. The germline CDR1 and CDR2 sequences are LNHDA and SQIVND (reference sequence). J lost 4 bases, V lost 6 bases, and 5 bases had no gene match. The CDR3 spells CASRSGGGYNEQFF. In DNA form, the CDR3 reads TGTGCCAGTAGAAGCGGGGGAGGATACAATGAGCAGTTCTTC.

V and J are TRBV2 and TRBJ2-6; a possible D gene is TRBD2 (5 bases). V lost 7 bases to trimming and J lost 0 bases, with 16 bases between them. The CDR3 consists of 17 residues. The germline V gene has CDR1 SNHLY and CDR2 FYNNEI. The CDR3: CASTLLLASSGANVLTF. CDR3 bases: TGTGCCAGCACCCTGTTGCTAGCTAGCTCTGGGGCCAACGTCCTGACTTTC.

The rearrangement joins TRBV2 to TRBJ2-1; 12 bases fit TRBD2. Germline V gene data show CDR1 as SNHLY and CDR2 as FYNNEI. Trimming took 6 bases from V and 1 from J; bases not matched to a gene: 4. This CDR3 contains 16 residues. CDR3: CASRWTSGTSYNEQFF. CDR3 sequence (DNA): TGTGCCAGCAGGTGGACTAGCGGGACATCCTACAATGAGCAGTTCTTC. Using reference TRBV2 and TRBJ2-1 for the parts outside the CDR3, the full variable domain is EPEVTQTPSHQVTQMGQEVILRCVPISNHLYFYWYRQILGQKVEFLVSFYNNEISEKSEIFDDQFSVERPDGSNFTLKIRSTKLEDSAMYFCASRWTSGTSYNEQFFGPGTRLTVL.

This sequence joins TRBV13 and TRBJ2-3, with TRBD2 matching over 7 bases. CDR3 length equals 16 residues. The germline V gene has CDR1 PRHDT and CDR2 FYEKMQ (reference sequence). Trimming removed 2 bases from V and 2 bases from J; junction bases left unmatched: 7. The DNA of the CDR3 is TGTGCCAGCAGCTTATATGCGGGGAGGGACACAGATACGCAGTATTTT. Amino acid sequence: CASSLYAGRDTDTQYF.

The chain recombines TRBV15 with TRBJ2-7, with 10 bases that match TRBD2. Losses at the gene ends were 2 bases for V and 6 bases for J; bases not matched to a gene: 25. This CDR3 is built from 21 residues. Germline V gene sequence: CDR1 LNHNV, CDR2 YYDKDF (reference sequence). This CDR3 reads CATSRSLPDESSGSDGSEQYF. The CDR3 DNA sequence: TGTGCCACCAGCAGATCTCTCCCTGATGAGTCTAGCGGGAGCGATGGGTCCGAGCAGTACTTC.

The V gene is TRBV19, the J gene TRBJ2-3, with TRBD1 matching 10 bases. Unmatched junction bases numbered 10, after V lost 6 bases and J lost 4 bases. CDR1 and CDR2 from the germline V gene are LNHDA and SQIVND (reference sequence). This CDR3 has 16 amino acids. The CDR3 spells CASSAGTGAVADTQYF. CDR3 DNA sequence: TGTGCCAGTAGCGCCGGGACAGGGGCGGTGGCAGATACGCAGTATTTT. The whole variable domain, remainder taken from reference TRBV19 and TRBJ2-3, is DGGITQSPKYLFRKEGQNVTLSCEQNLNHDAMYWYRQDPGQGLRLIYYSQIVNDFQKGDIAEGYSVSREKKESFPLTVTSAQKNPTAFYLCASSAGTGAVADTQYFGPGTRLTVL.

V gene TRBV3-1 (or the pseudogene TRBV3-2) combines with J gene TRBJ1-5, with 7 bases matching TRBD1. The germline V gene encodes CDR1 LGHDT and CDR2 YNNKEL (reference sequence). J lost 4 bases, V lost 5 bases, and 2 bases had no gene match. The CDR3 length is 13 residues. For the CDR3, the DNA is TGTGCCAGCAGCGGGACAGTTAATCAGCCCCAGCATTTT. Translation: CASSGTVNQPQHF.

The rearrangement uses TRBV4-1 and TRBJ1-2, with D perhaps TRBD1 (5 bases). The CDR3 totals 13 residues. Germline lookup yields CDR1 MGHRA and CDR2 YSYEKL. Trimming took off 7 bases at V and 2 bases at J, with 11 bases between the two ends. The CDR3 nucleotides are TGCGCCAGCAACAACGGGGGGAACTATGGCTACACCTTC. It encodes CASNNGGNYGYTF.

The gene calls are TRBV30 and TRBJ1-5, with D perhaps TRBD1 (5 bases). This CDR3 has 14 amino acids. The ends were cut back, 0 bases at V and 5 bases at J, with 11 bases in the middle. From germline, CDR1 is GTSNPN and CDR2 SVGIG (reference sequence). Here the CDR3 DNA reads TGTGCCTGGAGTGTAGACAGCACCTATCAGCCCCAGCATTTT. Its protein product is CAWSVDSTYQPQHF.

This chain links TRBV27 with TRBJ2-5; D gene uncertain. The CDR3 is 13 residues long. The V end lost 5 bases, the J end lost 4 bases, and 11 bases lay between the germline ends. Germline CDR1 and CDR2: MNHEY and SMNVEV (reference sequence). The CDR3 region is CASSLDFGETQYF. The CDR3 nucleotides are TGTGCCAGCAGTCTTGATTTCGGAGAGACCCAGTACTTC.

The chain combines TRBV24-1 with TRBJ2-5, with D hard to call. The germline CDR1 and CDR2 sequences are KGHDR and SFDVKD. V was trimmed by 4 bases and J by 4 bases, leaving 3 bases between them. This CDR3 spans 11 amino acids. The CDR3 DNA sequence: TGTGCCACCAGTGACCTAGAGACCCAGTACTTC. Translation gives CATSDLETQYF.

The rearrangement uses TRBV19 and TRBJ1-1, with a possible D match to TRBD1 (6 bases). The CDR3 runs 15 residues. The germline V gene encodes CDR1 LNHDA and CDR2 SQIVND (reference sequence). V lost 3 bases and J lost 5, with 16 bases in between. CDR3 loop: CASSIQGATGTEAFF. The CDR3 DNA reads as TGTGCCAGTAGTATTCAAGGGGCAACAGGGACTGAAGCTTTCTTT.

The chain uses TRBV24-1 and TRBJ2-1, with TRBD1 identical over 11 bases. Germline V CDR1 and CDR2: KGHDR, SFDVKD. V was pared by 4 bases and J by 3 bases, with 4 bases of the junction left unmatched. This CDR3 is 16 amino acids long. The CDR3 nucleotides read TGTGCCACCAGTGACCCCGGGACAGGGGGCTACAATGAGCAGTTCTTC. This codes for CATSDPGTGGYNEQFF.

The chain employs TRBV28 and TRBJ2-2, with D possibly being TRBD2 (6 bases). Between the trimmed V and J ends, which lost 10 bases and 2 bases, there was a span of 11 bases. This CDR3 spans 13 amino acids. In germline, CDR1 is MDHEN, CDR2 SYDVKM. This CDR3 reads CATFGTNTGELFF. DNA of the CDR3: TGTGCCACCTTCGGGACTAACACCGGGGAGCTGTTTTTT.